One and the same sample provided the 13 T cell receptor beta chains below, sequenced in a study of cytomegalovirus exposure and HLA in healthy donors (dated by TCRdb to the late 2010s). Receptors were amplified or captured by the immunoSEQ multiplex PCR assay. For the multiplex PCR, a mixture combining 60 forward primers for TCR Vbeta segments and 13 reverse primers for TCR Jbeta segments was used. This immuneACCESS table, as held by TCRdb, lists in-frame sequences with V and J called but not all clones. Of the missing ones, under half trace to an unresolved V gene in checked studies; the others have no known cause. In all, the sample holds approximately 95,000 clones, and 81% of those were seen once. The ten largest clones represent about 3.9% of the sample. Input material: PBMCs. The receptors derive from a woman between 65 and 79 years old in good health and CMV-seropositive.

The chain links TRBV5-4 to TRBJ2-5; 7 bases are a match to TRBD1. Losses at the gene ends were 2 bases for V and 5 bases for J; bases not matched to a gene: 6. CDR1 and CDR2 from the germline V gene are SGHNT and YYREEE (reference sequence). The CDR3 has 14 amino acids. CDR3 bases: TGTGCCAGCAGCTTATCTGACAGGGTTGAGACCCAGTACTTC. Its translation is CASSLSDRVETQYF.

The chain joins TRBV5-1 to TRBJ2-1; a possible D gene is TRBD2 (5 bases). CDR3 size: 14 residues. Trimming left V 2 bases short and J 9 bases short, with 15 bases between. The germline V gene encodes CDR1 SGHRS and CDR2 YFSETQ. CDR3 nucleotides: TGCGCCAGCAGCTTAGAGGACGGAGGAGGTGAGCAGTTCTTC. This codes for CASSLEDGGGEQFF. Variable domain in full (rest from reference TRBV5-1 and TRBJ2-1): KAGVTQTPRYLIKTRGQQVTLSCSPISGHRSVSWYQQTPGQGLQFLFEYFSETQRNKGNFPGRFSGRQFSNSRSEMNVSTLELGDSALYLCASSLEDGGGEQFFGPGTRLTVL.

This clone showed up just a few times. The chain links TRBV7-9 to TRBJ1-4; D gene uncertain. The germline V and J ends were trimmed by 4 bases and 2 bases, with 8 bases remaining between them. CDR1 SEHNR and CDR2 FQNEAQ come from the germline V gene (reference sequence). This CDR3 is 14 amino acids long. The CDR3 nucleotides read TGTGCCAGCAGCTCCCAGGCCACTAATGAAAAACTGTTTTTT. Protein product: CASSSQATNEKLFF.

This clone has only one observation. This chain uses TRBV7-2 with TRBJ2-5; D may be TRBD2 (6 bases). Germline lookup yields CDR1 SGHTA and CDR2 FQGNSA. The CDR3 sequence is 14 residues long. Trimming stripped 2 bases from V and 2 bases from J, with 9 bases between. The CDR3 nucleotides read TGTGCCAGCAGCTTAAATGCGGGGCAAGAGACCCAGTACTTC. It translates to CASSLNAGQETQYF. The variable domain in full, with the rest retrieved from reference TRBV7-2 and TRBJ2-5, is GAGVSQSPSNKVTEKGKDVELRCDPISGHTALYWYRQSLGQGLEFLIYFQGNSAPDKSGLPSDRFSAERTGGSVSTLTIQRTQQEDSAVYLCASSLNAGQETQYFGPGTRLLVL.

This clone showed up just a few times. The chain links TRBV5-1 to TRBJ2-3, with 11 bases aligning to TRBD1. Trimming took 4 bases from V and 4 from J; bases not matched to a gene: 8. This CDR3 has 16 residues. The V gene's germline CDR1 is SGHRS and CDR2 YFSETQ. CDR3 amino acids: CASSQFPGQGADTQYF. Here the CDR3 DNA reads TGCGCCAGCAGCCAATTTCCGGGACAGGGGGCAGATACGCAGTATTTT. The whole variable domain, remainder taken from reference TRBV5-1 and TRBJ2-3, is KAGVTQTPRYLIKTRGQQVTLSCSPISGHRSVSWYQQTPGQGLQFLFEYFSETQRNKGNFPGRFSGRQFSNSRSEMNVSTLELGDSALYLCASSQFPGQGADTQYFGPGTRLTVL.

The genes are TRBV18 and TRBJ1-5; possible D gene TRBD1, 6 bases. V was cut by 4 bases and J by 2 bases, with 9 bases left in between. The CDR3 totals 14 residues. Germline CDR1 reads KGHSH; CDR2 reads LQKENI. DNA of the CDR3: TGTGCCAGCTCACTACAGGGCCGCAATCAGCCCCAGCATTTT. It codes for CASSLQGRNQPQHF.

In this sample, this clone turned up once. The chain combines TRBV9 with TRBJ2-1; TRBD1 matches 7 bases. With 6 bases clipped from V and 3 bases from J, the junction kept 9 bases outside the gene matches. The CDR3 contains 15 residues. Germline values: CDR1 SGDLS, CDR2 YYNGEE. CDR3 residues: CASTRTGANYNEQFF. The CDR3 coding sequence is TGTGCCAGCACCAGAACAGGGGCAAACTACAATGAGCAGTTCTTC.

The CDR3 loop reads CASSPGRTVNTEAFF. The CDR3 nucleotides read TGCGCCAGCAGCCCAGGGCGGACGGTGAACACTGAAGCTTTCTTT. The genes are TRBV5-1 and TRBJ1-1; possible D gene TRBD1, 5 bases. Germline V gene data show CDR1 as SGHRS and CDR2 as YFSETQ. V lost 4 bases, J lost 0 bases, and 13 bases lay in between. CDR3 length: 15 amino acids.

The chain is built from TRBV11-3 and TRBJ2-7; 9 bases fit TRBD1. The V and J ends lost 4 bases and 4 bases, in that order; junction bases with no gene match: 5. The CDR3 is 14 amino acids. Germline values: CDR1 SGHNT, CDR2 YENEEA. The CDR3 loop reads CASSSSGTGYEQYF. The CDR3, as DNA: TGTGCCAGCAGCTCCTCCGGGACAGGGTACGAGCAGTACTTC.

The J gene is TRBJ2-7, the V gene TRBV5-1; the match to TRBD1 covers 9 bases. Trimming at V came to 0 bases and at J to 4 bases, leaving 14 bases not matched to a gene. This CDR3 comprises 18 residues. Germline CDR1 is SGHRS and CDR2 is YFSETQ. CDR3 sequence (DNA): TGCGCCAGCAGCTTGGCCCCCCCAACAGGGGGCTATTCATACGAGCAGTACTTC. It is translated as CASSLAPPTGGYSYEQYF.

The CDR3 region is CASSLVGGARATEAFF. The CDR3 DNA reads as TGTGCCAGCAGCTTAGTGGGGGGGGCGAGGGCCACTGAAGCTTTCTTT. The rearrangement uses TRBV11-2 and TRBJ1-1; D may be TRBD1 (6 bases). CDR1 SGHAT and CDR2 FQNNGV come from the germline V gene. V was pared by 1 base and J by 4 bases, with 16 bases between. This CDR3 is built from 16 residues.

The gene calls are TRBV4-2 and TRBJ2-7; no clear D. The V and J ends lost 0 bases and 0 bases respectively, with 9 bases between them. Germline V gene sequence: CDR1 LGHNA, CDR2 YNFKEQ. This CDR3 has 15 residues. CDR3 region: CASSQENRGSYEQYF. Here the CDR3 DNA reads TGTGCCAGCAGCCAAGAGAACCGCGGCTCCTACGAGCAGTACTTC.

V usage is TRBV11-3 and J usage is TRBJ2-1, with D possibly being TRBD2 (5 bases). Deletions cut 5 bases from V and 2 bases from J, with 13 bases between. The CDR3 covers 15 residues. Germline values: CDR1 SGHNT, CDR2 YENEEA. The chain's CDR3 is CASSVFGLTYNEQFF. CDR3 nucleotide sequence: TGTGCCAGCAGCGTATTTGGACTTACCTACAATGAGCAGTTCTTC.